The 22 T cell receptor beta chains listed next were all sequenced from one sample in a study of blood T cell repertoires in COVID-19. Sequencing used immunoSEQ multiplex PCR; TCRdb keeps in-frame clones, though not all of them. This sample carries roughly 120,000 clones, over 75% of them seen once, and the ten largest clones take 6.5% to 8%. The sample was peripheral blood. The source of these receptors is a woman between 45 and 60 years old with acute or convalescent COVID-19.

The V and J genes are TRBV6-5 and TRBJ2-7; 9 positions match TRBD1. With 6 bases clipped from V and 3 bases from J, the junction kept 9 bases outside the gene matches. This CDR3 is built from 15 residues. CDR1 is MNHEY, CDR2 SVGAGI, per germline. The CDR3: CASRDTGTGYYEQYF. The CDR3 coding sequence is TGTGCCAGCAGGGATACCGGGACAGGGTACTACGAGCAGTACTTC.

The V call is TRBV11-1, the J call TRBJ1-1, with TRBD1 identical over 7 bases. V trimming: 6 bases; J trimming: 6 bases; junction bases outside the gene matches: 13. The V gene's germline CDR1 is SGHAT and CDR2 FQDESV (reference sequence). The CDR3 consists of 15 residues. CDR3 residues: CASSLMGQTGSEAFF. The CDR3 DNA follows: TGTGCCAGCAGTTTGATGGGACAGACCGGTTCTGAAGCTTTCTTT.

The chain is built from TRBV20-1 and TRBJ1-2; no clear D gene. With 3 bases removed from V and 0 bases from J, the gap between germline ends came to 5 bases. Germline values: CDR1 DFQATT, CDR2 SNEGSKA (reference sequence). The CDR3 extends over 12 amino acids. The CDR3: CSASASNYGYTF. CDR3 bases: TGCAGTGCTAGTGCGTCTAACTATGGCTACACCTTC.

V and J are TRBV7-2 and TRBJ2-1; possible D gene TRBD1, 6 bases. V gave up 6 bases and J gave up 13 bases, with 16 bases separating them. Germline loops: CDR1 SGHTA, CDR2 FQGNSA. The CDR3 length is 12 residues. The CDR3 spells CASRQSGALQFF. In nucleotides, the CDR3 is TGTGCCAGCAGACAATCAGGGGCCCTTCAGTTCTTC.

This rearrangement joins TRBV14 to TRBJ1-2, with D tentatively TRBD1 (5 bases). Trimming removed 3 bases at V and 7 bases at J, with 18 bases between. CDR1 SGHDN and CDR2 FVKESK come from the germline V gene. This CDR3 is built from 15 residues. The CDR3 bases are TGTGCCAGCAGCCAGATAGCATTCAGGGTCGGTGGCTACACCTTC. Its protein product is CASSQIAFRVGGYTF.

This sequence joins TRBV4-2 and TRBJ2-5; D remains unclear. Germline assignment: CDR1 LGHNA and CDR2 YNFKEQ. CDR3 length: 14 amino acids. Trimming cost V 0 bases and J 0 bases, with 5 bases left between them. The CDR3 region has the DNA TGTGCCAGCAGCCAAGATGAGTACCAAGAGACCCAGTACTTC. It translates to CASSQDEYQETQYF.

The CDR3, as DNA: TGTGCCACCAGTGGCGGATGGGGGACAGCTACCTACAATGAGCAGTTCTTC. Residues: CATSGGWGTATYNEQFF. This chain connects TRBV24-1 to TRBJ2-1, with 7 bases identical to TRBD1. Germline V gene data show CDR1 as KGHDR and CDR2 as SFDVKD. The CDR3 extends over 17 amino acids. J lost 2 bases, V lost 5 bases, and 11 bases had no gene match.

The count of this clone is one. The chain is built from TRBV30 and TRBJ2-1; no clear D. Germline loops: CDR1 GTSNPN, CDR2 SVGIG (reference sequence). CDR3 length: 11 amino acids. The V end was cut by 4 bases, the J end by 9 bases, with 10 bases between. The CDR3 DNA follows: TGTGCCTGGAAAGGAACGGGTGAGCAGTTCTTC. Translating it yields CAWKGTGEQFF.

CDR3 coding DNA: TGTGCCAGTAGTATAGGGTCGGGTTCACCCCTCCACTTT. Amino acid sequence: CASSIGSGSPLHF. The chain has TRBV19 and TRBJ1-6; no definite D call. The CDR3 is made up of 13 amino acids. Germline V gene data show CDR1 as LNHDA and CDR2 as SQIVND (reference sequence). The V gene lost 1 base and the J gene lost 9 bases, with 7 bases spanning the gap.

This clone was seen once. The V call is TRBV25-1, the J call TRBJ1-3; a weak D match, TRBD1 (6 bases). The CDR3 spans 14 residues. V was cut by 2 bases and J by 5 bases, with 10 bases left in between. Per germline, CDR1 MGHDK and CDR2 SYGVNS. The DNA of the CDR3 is TGTGCCAGCAGTGAACGGGGGGCTAGAAACACCATATATTTT. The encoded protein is CASSERGARNTIYF.

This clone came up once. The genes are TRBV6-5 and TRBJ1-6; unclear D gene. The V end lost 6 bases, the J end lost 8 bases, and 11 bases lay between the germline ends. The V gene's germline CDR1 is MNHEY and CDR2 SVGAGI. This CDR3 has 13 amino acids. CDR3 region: CASRKEGDSPLHF. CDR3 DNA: TGTGCCAGCAGAAAGGAAGGAGATTCACCCCTCCACTTT.

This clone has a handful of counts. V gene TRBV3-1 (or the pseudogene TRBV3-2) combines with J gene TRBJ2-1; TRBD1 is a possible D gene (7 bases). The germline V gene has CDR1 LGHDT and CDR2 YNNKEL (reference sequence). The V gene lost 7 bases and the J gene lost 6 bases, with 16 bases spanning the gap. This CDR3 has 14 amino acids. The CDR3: CASMQTGRFNEQFF. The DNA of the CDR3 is TGTGCCAGCATGCAGACAGGGAGGTTCAATGAGCAGTTCTTC.

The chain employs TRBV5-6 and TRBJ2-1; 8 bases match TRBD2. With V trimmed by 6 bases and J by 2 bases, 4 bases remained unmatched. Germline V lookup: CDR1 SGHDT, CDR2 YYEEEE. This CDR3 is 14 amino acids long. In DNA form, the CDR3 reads TGTGCCAGCAACCGGGGGGGCCCCTACAATGAGCAGTTCTTC. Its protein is CASNRGGPYNEQFF.

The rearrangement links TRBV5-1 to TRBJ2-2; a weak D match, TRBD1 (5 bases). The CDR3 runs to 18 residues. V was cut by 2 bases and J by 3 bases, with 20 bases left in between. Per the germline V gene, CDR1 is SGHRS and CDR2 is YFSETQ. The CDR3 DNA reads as TGCGCCAGCAGCTTAGGCGCAGGGCCTTGGTTGGACACCGGGGAGCTGTTTTTT. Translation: CASSLGAGPWLDTGELFF.

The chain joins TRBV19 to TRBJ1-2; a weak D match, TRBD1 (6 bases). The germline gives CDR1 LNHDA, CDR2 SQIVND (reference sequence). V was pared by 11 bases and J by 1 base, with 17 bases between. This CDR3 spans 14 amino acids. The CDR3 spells CASSLDSFNYGYTF. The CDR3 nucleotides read TGTGCCTCCAGCCTGGACAGCTTTAACTATGGCTACACCTTC.

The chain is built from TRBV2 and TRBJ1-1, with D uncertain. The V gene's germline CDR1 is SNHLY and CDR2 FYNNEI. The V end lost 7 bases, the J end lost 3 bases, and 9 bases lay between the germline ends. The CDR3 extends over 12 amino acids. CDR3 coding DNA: TGTGCCAGCACTCCCCGTCACACTGAAGCTTTCTTT. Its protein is CASTPRHTEAFF.

CDR3 region: CAWSVSLSYGYTF. The CDR3 nucleotides are TGTGCCTGGAGTGTCTCCCTTAGCTATGGCTACACCTTC. This chain uses TRBV30 with TRBJ1-2; D is unresolved. Per the germline V gene, CDR1 is GTSNPN and CDR2 is SVGIG (reference sequence). CDR3 length equals 13 residues. V was trimmed by 0 bases and J by 4 bases, leaving 9 bases between them.

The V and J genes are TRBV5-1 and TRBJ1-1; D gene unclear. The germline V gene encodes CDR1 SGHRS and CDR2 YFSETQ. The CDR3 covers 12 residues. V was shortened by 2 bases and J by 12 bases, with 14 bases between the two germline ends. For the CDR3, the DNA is TGCGCCAGCAGCTTCGACCAGATGGAGCCTTTCTTT. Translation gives CASSFDQMEPFF.

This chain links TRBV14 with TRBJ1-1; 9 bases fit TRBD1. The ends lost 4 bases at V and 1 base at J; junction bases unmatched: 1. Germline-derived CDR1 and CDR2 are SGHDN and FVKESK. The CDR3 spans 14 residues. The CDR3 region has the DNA TGTGCCAGCAGCCCGGACAGGGGGAACACTGAAGCTTTCTTT. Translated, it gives CASSPDRGNTEAFF.

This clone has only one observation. Here the CDR3 reads CASNSGTSGLETQYF. Here the CDR3 DNA reads TGTGCCAGCAACTCCGGGACTAGCGGACTAGAGACCCAGTACTTC. The rearrangement links TRBV6-5 to TRBJ2-5, with 11 bases lining up with TRBD2. Germline assignment: CDR1 MNHEY and CDR2 SVGAGI. J gave up 4 bases and V 7 bases, and 8 bases lay outside the gene matches. The CDR3 spans 15 residues.

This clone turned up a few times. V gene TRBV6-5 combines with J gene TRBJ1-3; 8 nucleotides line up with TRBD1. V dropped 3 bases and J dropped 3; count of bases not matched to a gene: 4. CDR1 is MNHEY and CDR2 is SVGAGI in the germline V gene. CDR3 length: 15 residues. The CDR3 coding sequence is TGTGCCAGCAGTTATACAGGGGGATTTGGAAACACCATATATTTT. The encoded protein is CASSYTGGFGNTIYF.

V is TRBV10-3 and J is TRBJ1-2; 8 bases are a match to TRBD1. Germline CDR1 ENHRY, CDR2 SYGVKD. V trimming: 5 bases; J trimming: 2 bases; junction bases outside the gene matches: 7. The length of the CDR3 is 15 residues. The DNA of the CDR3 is TGTGCCATCAGTCGCCAGGGGGCGGAAAACTATGGCTACACCTTC. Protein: CAISRQGAENYGYTF.